This T cell receptor beta chain was found in a study of OX40 agonist ivuxolimab in advanced cancers. About the research overall: Prior anti-PD-1, anti-PD-L1 or anti-CTLA-4 therapy did not bar entry, and approximately 43% had some.

Note on this clone: Its antigen is not known.

CDR1 and CDR2 from the germline V gene are ENHRY and SYGVKD. CDR3 length: 16 residues. The ends were cut back, 2 bases at V and 5 bases at J, with 17 bases in the middle. Sequencing used immunoSEQ multiplex PCR; TCRdb keeps in-frame clones, though not all of them. The sample yields 65,000 to 95,000 clones, 90% seen once. The study, taken as a whole, reports: CD4+ and CD8+ blood T cells expanded clonally by week 6 at 0.1 to 3.0 mg/kg.

This TCR came from an adult with an advanced solid tumor such as melanoma, head and neck, liver or kidney cancer. The J gene is TRBJ2-3, the V gene TRBV10-3; D remains ambiguous. The material sequenced was CD4+ or CD8+ T cells sorted from blood, taken in a trial of the OX40 agonist ivuxolimab. CDR3: CAISETGNGGRDTQYF. Written as DNA, the CDR3 is TGTGCCATCAGTGAGACGGGTAATGGTGGCCGAGATACGCAGTATTTT.